This T cell receptor beta chain was sequenced for a study of blood T cell repertoires in COVID-19. Study context: The samples span acute and convalescent COVID-19 from the United States, Italy and Spain.

CDR1 MNHEY and CDR2 SVGAGI come from the germline V gene. This CDR3 is 15 amino acids long. The V and J ends lost 4 bases and 2 bases respectively, with 12 bases between them. Authors' methods: Reference gene primer amplification yielded estimated nucleated cell counts. TCRdb's table, derived via immunoSEQ multiplex PCR, lists solely in-frame clones and lacks some. The D gene and trimming were derived from the DNA, and the V and J assignments and clone size from that table. The sample has 300,000 to 350,000 clones, 70% to 90% seen once. This clone was found a few times. The sample consisted of PBMCs or T cells enriched from blood (not recorded which). The V call is TRBV6-5, the J call TRBJ1-3; D possibly corresponds to TRBD1 (5 bases). This TCR was recovered from a man in his thirties or forties who had recovered from COVID-19. The CDR3 loop is CASSLGGSAGNTIYF. DNA for the CDR3: TGTGCCAGCAGTTTGGGGGGTTCCGCTGGAAACACCATATATTTT.